The 29 T cell receptor beta chains below all came from one sample that was sequenced in a study of cytomegalovirus exposure and HLA in healthy donors. Primers included in the PCR were 60 Vbeta and 13 Jbeta primers. Assay: immunoSEQ multiplex PCR; the TCRdb copy retains only in-frame clones and omits some. The sample lists approximately 180,000 clones, about four fifths occurring once. The sequenced sample was PBMCs. These receptor sequences come from a young man in good health and CMV-seronegative.

This clone was counted a single time. The V and J genes are TRBV27 and TRBJ2-4, with TRBD1 identical over 10 bases. The CDR3 is made up of 17 amino acids. Trimming at V came to 2 bases and at J to 7 bases, leaving 11 bases not matched to a gene. Germline V gene data show CDR1 as MNHEY and CDR2 as SMNVEV (reference sequence). This CDR3 reads CASSLVAGQGLENIQYF. The CDR3 DNA follows: TGTGCCAGCAGTTTAGTCGCGGGACAGGGGTTAGAGAACATTCAGTACTTC.

V gene TRBV18 combines with J gene TRBJ1-5; TRBD1 agrees at 7 bases. The CDR3 is 17 residues long. Germline CDR1 KGHSH, CDR2 LQKENI. After removal of 6 bases from V and 3 bases from J, the junction contained 14 bases not matched to a gene. CDR3 sequence: CASSPRQGRGYNQPQHF. CDR3 nucleotide sequence: TGTGCCAGCTCCCCCAGACAGGGCCGGGGCTACAATCAGCCCCAGCATTTT. Filled out from reference TRBV18 and TRBJ1-5, the complete variable domain reads NAGVMQNPRHLVRRRGQEARLRCSPMKGHSHVYWYRQLPEEGLKFMVYLQKENIIDESGMPKERFSAEFPKEGPSILRIQQVVRGDSAAYFCASSPRQGRGYNQPQHFGDGTRLSIL.

The genes are TRBV27 and TRBJ2-7; 8 bases fit TRBD2. Germline V gives CDR1 MNHEY, CDR2 SMNVEV (reference sequence). The CDR3 extends over 14 amino acids. The V segment lost 4 bases and the J segment 6 bases; nucleotides outside the gene matches: 8. This CDR3 reads CASSYTGTSGEQYF. CDR3 in DNA: TGTGCCAGCAGTTATACCGGGACTAGTGGCGAGCAGTACTTC.

A few counts support this clone. The chain recombines TRBV7-2 with TRBJ1-6; 7 bases are shared with TRBD1. Germline CDR1 SGHTA, CDR2 FQGNSA. The CDR3 length is 15 residues. The ends lost 5 bases at V and 11 bases at J; junction bases unmatched: 12. The DNA of the CDR3 is TGTGCCAGCAGCCGCCCAGGGGGAAGGGGGGCACCCCTCCACTTT. Protein sequence: CASSRPGGRGAPLHF.

This chain joins TRBV18 and TRBJ1-1; D may be TRBD1 (6 bases). The germline CDR1 and CDR2 sequences are KGHSH and LQKENI. Trimming shortened V by 6 bases and J by 4 bases, and 12 bases separated the two germline ends. The length of the CDR3 is 13 residues. The CDR3 loop reads CASSLRGGTEAFF. Here the CDR3 DNA reads TGTGCCAGCTCGCTCCGAGGGGGCACTGAAGCTTTCTTT.

Here the CDR3 DNA reads TGTGCCAGCAACAAAAGGGGCCTCCTTTACGAGCAGTACTTC. Residues: CASNKRGLLYEQYF. V is TRBV6-5 and J is TRBJ2-7; D is possibly TRBD1 (5 bases). Germline V gene data show CDR1 as MNHEY and CDR2 as SVGAGI. The germline V and J ends were trimmed by 7 bases and 4 bases, with 17 bases remaining between them. The CDR3 runs to 14 residues.

CDR3 DNA sequence: TGTGCCAGCAGCTTCGGACTAGCGGAAGAGACCCAGTACTTC. Translation gives CASSFGLAEETQYF. J is TRBJ2-5 and V is TRBV5-4; TRBD2 matches at 10 bases. The CDR3 contains 14 residues. Trimming cost V 2 bases and J 3 bases; bases outside gene matches: 1. The germline CDR1 and CDR2 sequences are SGHNT and YYREEE (reference sequence).

The chain has TRBV25-1 and TRBJ2-1, with D perhaps TRBD2 (5 bases). Trimming shortened V by 6 bases and J by 3 bases, and 12 bases separated the two germline ends. This CDR3 is 14 amino acids long. CDR1 is MGHDK, CDR2 SYGVNS, per germline. CDR3 loop: CASRQSGNYNEQFF. The CDR3 DNA is TGTGCCAGCAGACAAAGCGGAAACTACAATGAGCAGTTCTTC.

This chain connects TRBV7-2 to TRBJ2-1, with TRBD2 matching over 15 bases. From germline, CDR1 is SGHTA and CDR2 FQGNSA. The CDR3 contains 15 residues. Trimming took 5 bases from V and 5 from J; bases not matched to a gene: 1. The CDR3 sequence: CASSRTSGGDNEQFF. CDR3 nucleotide sequence: TGTGCCAGCAGCCGGACTAGCGGGGGGGACAATGAGCAGTTCTTC. The full variable domain, rest sourced from reference TRBV7-2 and TRBJ2-1, is GAGVSQSPSNKVTEKGKDVELRCDPISGHTALYWYRQSLGQGLEFLIYFQGNSAPDKSGLPSDRFSAERTGGSVSTLTIQRTQQEDSAVYLCASSRTSGGDNEQFFGPGTRLTVL.

The CDR3 DNA reads TGTGCCACGCACCCGGGACAGGGTATGTACGAGCAGTACTTC. Protein: CATHPGQGMYEQYF. V gene TRBV19 combines with J gene TRBJ2-7, with 9 bases fitting TRBD1. The length of the CDR3 is 14 residues. V was pared by 10 bases and J by 4 bases, with 11 bases of the junction left unmatched. The germline CDR1 and CDR2 sequences are LNHDA and SQIVND (reference sequence). Looking up the rest from reference TRBV19 and TRBJ2-7 gives the full variable domain: DGGITQSPKYLFRKEGQNVTLSCEQNLNHDAMYWYRQDPGQGLRLIYYSQIVNDFQKGDIAEGYSVSREKKESFPLTVTSAQKNPTAFYLCATHPGQGMYEQYFGPGTRLTVT.

This sequence joins TRBV9 and TRBJ2-3, with TRBD1 identical over 8 bases. V dropped 3 bases and J dropped 11; count of bases not matched to a gene: 5. Per germline, CDR1 SGDLS and CDR2 YYNGEE. The length of the CDR3 is 12 residues. CDR3 protein: CASSADRGLQYF. CDR3 coding DNA: TGTGCCAGCAGCGCAGACAGGGGACTGCAGTATTTT.

The chain combines TRBV30 with TRBJ1-2, with unresolved D. The length of the CDR3 is 14 residues. Germline V CDR1 and CDR2: GTSNPN, SVGIG (reference sequence). With 2 bases removed from V and 5 bases from J, the gap between germline ends came to 15 bases. CDR3 amino acids: CAWSSPKTRYGYTF. In DNA, the CDR3 is TGTGCCTGGAGTTCCCCCAAAACGCGGTATGGCTACACCTTC. Drawing the rest from reference TRBV30 and TRBJ1-2, the complete variable domain is SQTIHQWPATLVQPVGSPLSLECTVEGTSNPNLYWYRQAAGRGLQLLFYSVGIGQISSEVPQNLSASRPQDRQFILSSKKLLLSDSGFYLCAWSSPKTRYGYTFGSGTRLTVV.

This clone was picked up a small number of times. V usage is TRBV15 and J usage is TRBJ2-7; 11 bases are shared with TRBD1. The germline V gene encodes CDR1 LNHNV and CDR2 YYDKDF (reference sequence). V dropped 2 bases and J dropped 5; count of bases not matched to a gene: 5. The CDR3 runs to 15 residues. This chain's CDR3 is CATSRSGTGGNEQYF. CDR3 bases: TGTGCCACCAGCAGATCCGGGACAGGGGGGAACGAGCAGTACTTC.

V is TRBV7-2 and J is TRBJ2-5; TRBD2 agrees at 13 bases. This CDR3 contains 15 residues. The trim removed 5 bases at V and 5 bases at J, leaving 5 bases unmatched. Germline lookup yields CDR1 SGHTA and CDR2 FQGNSA. CDR3 sequence (DNA): TGTGCCAGCAGCACTAGCGGGGGGGCCATGGAGACCCAGTACTTC. Protein: CASSTSGGAMETQYF.

With regard to this clone: A junction end diverges from the germline sequence, so it may reflect a read error. V is TRBV7-7 and J is TRBJ2-1, with 7 bases aligning to TRBD2. Germline values: CDR1 SSHAT, CDR2 FNYEAQ (reference sequence). This CDR3 contains 15 residues. The CDR3 DNA is TGTGCTAGCAGCCCATGGGCGGGGGAATCCAATGAGCAGTTCTTC. It is translated as CASSPWAGESNEQFF.

The J gene is TRBJ1-6, the V gene TRBV9; D unclear. Germline V gene sequence: CDR1 SGDLS, CDR2 YYNGEE. Between the trimmed V and J ends, which lost 0 bases and 10 bases, there was a span of 8 bases. CDR3 size: 13 residues. The chain's CDR3 is CASSVGPGSPLHF. The CDR3 region has the DNA TGTGCCAGCAGCGTAGGCCCGGGGTCACCCCTCCACTTT. The variable domain in full, completed from reference TRBV9 and TRBJ1-6, reads DSGVTQTPKHLITATGQRVTLRCSPRSGDLSVYWYQQSLDQGLQFLIQYYNGEERAKGNILERFSAQQFPDLHSELNLSSLELGDSALYFCASSVGPGSPLHFGNGTRLTVT.

This clone occurred a few times. The J gene is TRBJ1-1, the V gene TRBV6-6, with 7 bases matching TRBD1. The CDR3 totals 15 residues. Germline CDR1 is MNHNY and CDR2 is SVGAGI (reference sequence). V lost 7 bases, J lost 2 bases, and 10 bases stayed unmatched. The chain's CDR3 is CASTKDGQVNTEAFF. The CDR3 DNA is TGTGCCAGCACCAAGGACGGACAGGTAAACACTGAAGCTTTCTTT.

This chain joins TRBV29-1 and TRBJ1-6; no definite D call. The germline V gene has CDR1 SQVTM and CDR2 ANQGSEA. Trimming left V 8 bases short and J 10 bases short, with 12 bases between. The CDR3 covers 11 residues. The CDR3 region is CSPQESSPLHF. CDR3 coding DNA: TGCAGCCCTCAAGAGAGCTCACCCCTCCACTTT.

The rearrangement joins TRBV19 to TRBJ1-5; 8 nucleotides align to TRBD1. Germline CDR1 is LNHDA and CDR2 is SQIVND (reference sequence). The V gene end was trimmed by 0 bases and the J gene end by 7 bases; junction bases not matched to a gene: 5. The CDR3 has 15 amino acids. CDR3 amino acids: CASSIDPRGRQPQHF. CDR3 sequence (DNA): TGTGCCAGTAGTATAGACCCCAGGGGGCGACAGCCCCAGCATTTT.

This clone came up a few times. The rearrangement uses TRBV29-1 and TRBJ2-7, with unresolved D. The CDR3 has 11 amino acids. CDR1 is SQVTM and CDR2 is ANQGSEA in the germline V gene. V shed 4 bases and J shed 2 bases, with 6 bases lying between them. For the CDR3, the DNA is TGCAGCGTTGGCGGAGCCTACGAGCAGTACTTC. Its translation: CSVGGAYEQYF.

The rearrangement joins TRBV5-8 to TRBJ2-3; D perhaps matches TRBD1 (7 bases). Germline V gives CDR1 SGHTS, CDR2 YDEGEE. This CDR3 has 16 residues. Trimming pared 4 bases from V and 1 base from J, leaving 16 bases between. The CDR3 DNA reads TGTGCCAGCAGCCCCGGGCGGGACAGCCGCACAGATACGCAGTATTTT. Translated, it gives CASSPGRDSRTDTQYF. Full variable domain (remainder filled in from reference TRBV5-8 and TRBJ2-3): EAGVTQSPTHLIKTRGQQATLRCSPISGHTSVYWYQQALGLGLQFLLWYDEGEERNRGNFPPRFSGRQFPNYSSELNVNALELEDSALYLCASSPGRDSRTDTQYFGPGTRLTVL.

The chain employs TRBV7-3 and TRBJ2-2; a weak D match, TRBD1 (6 bases). V was cut by 0 bases and J by 8 bases, with 13 bases left in between. The CDR3 totals 15 residues. CDR1 is SGHTA, CDR2 FQGTGA, per germline. CDR3 sequence (DNA): TGTGCCAGCAGCTTAACGGCCAGGGGCTTTGGGGAGCTGTTTTTT. The encoded protein is CASSLTARGFGELFF.

The gene calls are TRBV7-2 and TRBJ2-3; tentatively, D is TRBD2 (5 bases). Germline CDR1 is SGHTA and CDR2 is FQGNSA. V was clipped by 3 bases and J by 4 bases, with 11 bases between them. The CDR3 is 14 amino acids. Written as DNA, the CDR3 is TGTGCCAGCAGCTTTCCTCCGAGGGCAGATACGCAGTATTTT. This encodes CASSFPPRADTQYF.

V gene TRBV14 combines with J gene TRBJ2-7; D ambiguous. The CDR3 length is 13 residues. V was cut by 1 base and J by 6 bases, with 10 bases left in between. The germline CDR1 and CDR2 sequences are SGHDN and FVKESK. CDR3 nucleotide sequence: TGTGCCAGCAGCCAAGTTTCGGTTATCGAGCAGTACTTC. Translated, it gives CASSQVSVIEQYF.

The V gene is TRBV5-8, the J gene TRBJ1-2; TRBD1 matches 11 bases. The CDR3 extends over 15 amino acids. V was clipped by 2 bases and J by 10 bases; unmatched bases: 10. Germline CDR1 reads SGHTS; CDR2 reads YDEGEE. The CDR3 sequence is CASSFDIPGQGDYTF. CDR3 coding DNA: TGTGCCAGCAGCTTCGACATTCCGGGACAGGGGGACTACACCTTC. The complete variable domain, with remaining parts taken from reference TRBV5-8 and TRBJ1-2, reads EAGVTQSPTHLIKTRGQQATLRCSPISGHTSVYWYQQALGLGLQFLLWYDEGEERNRGNFPPRFSGRQFPNYSSELNVNALELEDSALYLCASSFDIPGQGDYTFGSGTRLTVV.

The chain links TRBV29-1 to TRBJ1-2; D unclear. Per germline, CDR1 SQVTM and CDR2 ANQGSEA. V was shortened by 4 bases and J by 5 bases, with 14 bases between the two germline ends. The CDR3 runs 13 residues. CDR3 nucleotide sequence: TGCAGCGTTGGCGGGTTCTCGTCTTATGGCTACACCTTC. It codes for CSVGGFSSYGYTF.

The J gene is TRBJ2-7, the V gene TRBV5-1; 7 positions agree with TRBD1. V gave up 4 bases and J gave up 0 bases; unmatched junction bases: 4. Germline V gene data show CDR1 as SGHRS and CDR2 as YFSETQ. The CDR3 runs 14 residues. CDR3 DNA: TGCGCCAGCAGCACTGACAGGGACTCCTACGAGCAGTACTTC. It specifies CASSTDRDSYEQYF.

The chain uses TRBV5-1 and TRBJ2-5, with 7 bases lining up with TRBD2. The CDR3 has 15 residues. The junction had 14 bases not matched to a gene; V was cut back by 7 bases and J by 5 bases. Per the germline V gene, CDR1 is SGHRS and CDR2 is YFSETQ. CDR3 in DNA: TGCGCCAGCTGCGAGTGGGAGGGGAGGCTGGAGACCCAGTACTTC. Protein: CASCEWEGRLETQYF.

This clone was seen a single time. The V call is TRBV7-2, the J call TRBJ2-2; D remains unclear. The ends were cut back, 1 base at V and 7 bases at J, with 7 bases in the middle. Germline CDR1 and CDR2: SGHTA and FQGNSA. The CDR3 has 13 residues. The CDR3 sequence: CASSLGQDGELFF. The CDR3 bases are TGTGCCAGCAGCTTAGGGCAGGACGGGGAGCTGTTTTTT. Complete variable domain (other parts from reference TRBV7-2 and TRBJ2-2): GAGVSQSPSNKVTEKGKDVELRCDPISGHTALYWYRQSLGQGLEFLIYFQGNSAPDKSGLPSDRFSAERTGGSVSTLTIQRTQQEDSAVYLCASSLGQDGELFFGEGSRLTVL.